The TCR beta chain described here comes from a study of TIL therapy for anti-PD-1-resistant metastatic lung cancer. Study-wide context: Tumors were harvested before any PD-1/PD-L1 blockade. Most patients had lung adenocarcinoma.

The immunoSEQ assay was v3. The repertoire was sequenced with immunoSEQ multiplex PCR; TCRdb's copy has only in-frame clones and lacks some. The sample carries 20,000 or so clones, just over 70% recorded once. This CDR3 has 14 residues. V lost 0 bases to trimming and J lost 2 bases, with 6 bases between them. Germline CDR1 reads LGHNA; CDR2 reads YNFKEQ. Described time point: pre-treatment sample, taken before nivolumab and TIL therapy. The specimen was blood, collected at baseline. The chain uses TRBV4-2 and TRBJ2-3; D unresolved. This receptor was taken from a person between 30 and 79 years old with non-small cell lung cancer. CDR3 protein: CASSQDLTTDTQYF. The CDR3 DNA is TGTGCCAGCAGCCAAGACCTAACCACAGATACGCAGTATTTT.